The 6 T cell receptor beta chains presented below share a single source sample, sequenced in a study of T cells in localized non-small cell lung cancer (dated by TCRdb to 2020 to 2021). The library was obtained by the immunoSEQ multiplex PCR assay. This is the immuneACCESS table as TCRdb keeps it, with only in-frame sequences that have V and J called. A part of the clones is gone; compared with another copy, unresolved V genes explain less than half, and the rest is unexplained. This sample gives over a thousand clones in total; about two fifths of them show up just once. The top ten hold roughly 7.4% of the sample. The material sequenced was lung tumor tissue, taken before any cancer treatment. Receptors were obtained from a woman aged 40-69 years with stage I lung adenocarcinoma.

By frequency in the sample, this clone is medium-sized. This chain links TRBV11-3 with TRBJ2-3; 8 bases are a match to TRBD2. The ends lost 1 base at V and 2 bases at J; junction bases unmatched: 8. The CDR3 consists of 17 residues. Germline values: CDR1 SGHNT, CDR2 YENEEA. CDR3 sequence reads: CASSLGFAGGLTDTQYF. In DNA form, the CDR3 reads TGTGCCAGCAGCTTAGGATTTGCGGGAGGTCTCACAGATACGCAGTATTTT.

This clone showed up just a few times. The chain employs TRBV11-3 and TRBJ2-1, with a weak D call TRBD2 (6 bases). The V gene lost 5 bases and the J gene lost 3 bases, with 14 bases spanning the gap. The germline V gene encodes CDR1 SGHNT and CDR2 YENEEA. This CDR3 is built from 15 residues. The CDR3 bases are TGTGCCAGCAGCCTCCGGACTACTCGCTACAATGAGCAGTTCTTC. Protein product: CASSLRTTRYNEQFF.

The chain uses TRBV6-8 and TRBJ1-1; TRBD1 aligns across 7 bases. The ends lost 5 bases at V and 11 bases at J; junction bases unmatched: 8. CDR3 length: 12 residues. CDR1 is MNHGY and CDR2 is SAAAGT in the germline V gene. CDR3 loop: CASSRQGAGAFF. The CDR3 DNA follows: TGTGCCAGCAGTAGACAGGGCGCAGGGGCTTTCTTT.

This clone was recorded a few times. The chain combines TRBV6-8 with TRBJ2-3, with a tentative D call TRBD2 (6 bases). The CDR3 covers 13 residues. The V gene lost 4 bases and the J gene lost 6 bases, with 11 bases spanning the gap. The germline gives CDR1 MNHGY, CDR2 SAAAGT. CDR3 nucleotides: TGTGCCAGCAGTTCGTCGGGGGAGGATACGCAGTATTTT. Translated: CASSSSGEDTQYF.

The chain couples TRBV29-1 to TRBJ2-7; no clear D gene. This CDR3 has 12 residues. Trimming removed 5 bases from V and 3 bases from J, with 11 bases in between. CDR1 SQVTM and CDR2 ANQGSEA come from the germline V gene. The CDR3 sequence is CSVTGALYEQYF. The CDR3 DNA sequence: TGCAGCGTTACGGGTGCCCTCTACGAGCAGTACTTC.

This chain joins TRBV25-1 and TRBJ2-3, with 7 bases that match TRBD2. The CDR3 length is 15 residues. V shed 2 bases and J 2 bases; nucleotides not matched to a gene: 4. Germline CDR1 reads MGHDK; CDR2 reads SYGVNS. CDR3 in amino acids: CASSERAGATDTQYF. The CDR3 DNA reads TGTGCCAGCAGTGAACGGGCGGGAGCCACAGATACGCAGTATTTT.